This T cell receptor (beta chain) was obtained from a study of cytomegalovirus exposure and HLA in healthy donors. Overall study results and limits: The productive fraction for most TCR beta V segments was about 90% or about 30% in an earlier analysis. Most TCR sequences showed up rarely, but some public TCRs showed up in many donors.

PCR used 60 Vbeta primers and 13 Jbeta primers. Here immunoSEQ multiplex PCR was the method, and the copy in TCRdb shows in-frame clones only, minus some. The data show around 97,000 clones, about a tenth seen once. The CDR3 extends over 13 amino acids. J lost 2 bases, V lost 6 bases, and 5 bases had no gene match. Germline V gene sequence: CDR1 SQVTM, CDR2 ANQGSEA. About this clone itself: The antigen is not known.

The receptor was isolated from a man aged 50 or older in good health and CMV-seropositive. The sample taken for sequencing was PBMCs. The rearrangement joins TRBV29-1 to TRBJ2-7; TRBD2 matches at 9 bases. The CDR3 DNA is TGCAGCGTGTCGGTAGCGGGAGCCTACGAGCAGTACTTC. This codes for CSVSVAGAYEQYF.